This TCR beta chain was profiled in a study of shared clonotypes between healthy human individuals. For the study at large: Researchers drew samples from two women and a few men aged 18 to 49.

Sequencing was performed with immunoSEQ multiplex PCR; in TCRdb, only in-frame clones are kept and a portion is missing. Found here are 2,500,000 or so clones, less than 95% of them singletons; the top ten hold approximately 0.39%. This CDR3 contains 15 residues. The trim removed 1 base at V and 7 bases at J, leaving 4 bases unmatched. CDR1 and CDR2 (germline): MNHNS, SASEGT. The source is a man younger than 35 in good health. Some clones in this sample may be carry-over from other donors' samples. The rearrangement uses TRBV6-1 and TRBJ1-4; the match to TRBD1 covers 9 bases. The sequencing input was naive CD4+ T cells from PBMCs. Subset specified: CD45RA+ positively selected. The CDR3 DNA reads TGTGCCAGCAGTGAAGGTTGGACAGGGGCTGAAAAACTGTTTTTT. Translation: CASSEGWTGAEKLFF.